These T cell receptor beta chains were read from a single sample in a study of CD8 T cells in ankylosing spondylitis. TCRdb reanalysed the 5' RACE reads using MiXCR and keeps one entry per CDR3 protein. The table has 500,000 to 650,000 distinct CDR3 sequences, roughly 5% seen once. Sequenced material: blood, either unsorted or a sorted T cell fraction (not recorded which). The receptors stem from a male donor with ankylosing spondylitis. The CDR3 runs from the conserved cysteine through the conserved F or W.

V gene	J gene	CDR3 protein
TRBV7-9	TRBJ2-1	CASSSTPSSYNEQFF
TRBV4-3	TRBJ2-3	CASSQQDGYTQYF
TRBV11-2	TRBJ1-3	CASSFVRTPPLGNTIYF
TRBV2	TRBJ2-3	CASNTSGGYTSTDTQYF
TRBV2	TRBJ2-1	CATLAGNYNEQFF
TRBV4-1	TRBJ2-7	CASSRPGQGHEQYF
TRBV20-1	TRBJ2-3	CNPGTSPTDTQYF
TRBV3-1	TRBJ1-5	CASSQGTLSLEAQHF
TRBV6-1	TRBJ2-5	CASSAQGIQETQYF
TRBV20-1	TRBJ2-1	CSAAFGTPSYNEQFF
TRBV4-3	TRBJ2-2	CASSPIPQVGELFF
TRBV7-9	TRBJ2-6	CASSSSQAGDRGSTGANVLTF
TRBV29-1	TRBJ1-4	CSVSRDRVGEKLFF
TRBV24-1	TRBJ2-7	CATSGQGSSYEQYF
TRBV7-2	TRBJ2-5	CASSLGTIGQETQYF
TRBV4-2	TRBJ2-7	CASSQVTLFYEQYF
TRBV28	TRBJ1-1	CASSPGRPCEAFF
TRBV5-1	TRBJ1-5	CASSLGGIGGNQPQHF
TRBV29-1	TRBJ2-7	CSVGLAGDEQYF
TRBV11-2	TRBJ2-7	CASSLPAAGYEQYF
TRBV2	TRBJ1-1	CASIGAAEAFF
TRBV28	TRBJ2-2	CASSFGDRVNTGELFF
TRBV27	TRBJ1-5	CASSLLNNQPQHF
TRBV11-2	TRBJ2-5	CASSGVLRGQETQYF
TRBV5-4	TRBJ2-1	CASSLPGQGYNEQFF
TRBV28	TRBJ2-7	CASSSDDRSEQYF
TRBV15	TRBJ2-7	CATSRVSGEDEQYF
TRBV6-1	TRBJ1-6	CASSPQRNSPLHF
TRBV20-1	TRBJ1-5	CSARSRAYSNQPQHF
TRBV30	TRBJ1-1	CAWSVHRLNTEAFF
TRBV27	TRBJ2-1	CASSLTQGRNNEQFF
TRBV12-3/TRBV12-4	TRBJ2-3	CASRTKRASGGPTDTQYF
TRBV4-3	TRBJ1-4	CASSPFGGAPGEKLFF
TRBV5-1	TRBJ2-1	CASSLRGGSSYNEQFF
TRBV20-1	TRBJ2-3	CSARVQVADTQYF
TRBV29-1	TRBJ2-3	CSVEGFGGTSTDTQYF
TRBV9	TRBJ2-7	CASSAGLAKTYEQYF
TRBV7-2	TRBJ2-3	CASSLSGWRRGGDTDTQYF
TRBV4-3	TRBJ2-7	CASSQWVHSYEQYF
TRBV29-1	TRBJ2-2	CSVIRTGELFF
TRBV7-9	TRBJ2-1	CASSNSYGGNEQFF
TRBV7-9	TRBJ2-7	CASSLASTAYEQYF
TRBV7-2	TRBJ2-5	CASSPPRQGTGETQYF
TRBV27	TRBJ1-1	CASRLGAAFMNTEAFF
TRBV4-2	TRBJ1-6	CASSQHRVAGNSPLHF
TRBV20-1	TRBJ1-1	CSVGSRRNTEAFF
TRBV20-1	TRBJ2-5	CSARGGTSGSLETQYF